The 24 T cell receptor beta chains given below trace back to one sample, sequenced in a study of blood T cell repertoires in COVID-19. TCRdb keeps only in-frame clones here, not all; method: immunoSEQ multiplex PCR. The sample has about 110,000 clones; around 86% are singletons. Sequencing was carried out using peripheral blood. The receptors were gathered from a woman in her 70s with acute or convalescent COVID-19.

The chain couples TRBV27 to TRBJ2-3; D is perhaps TRBD2 (6 bases). The CDR3 has 15 residues. Germline assignment: CDR1 MNHEY and CDR2 SMNVEV (reference sequence). Trimming took off 7 bases at V and 2 bases at J, with 16 bases between the two ends. The DNA of the CDR3 is TGTGCCAGCATGTCAGGAGGGGTACCCACAGATACGCAGTATTTT. It specifies CASMSGGVPTDTQYF.

The rearrangement links TRBV12-3 or TRBV12-4 to TRBJ2-5; D not resolved. This CDR3 is 13 amino acids long. V was cut by 2 bases and J by 5 bases, with 9 bases left in between. The CDR3 spells CASSLRVPETQYF. The CDR3 DNA sequence: TGTGCCAGCAGTTTACGGGTCCCCGAGACCCAGTACTTC.

The V and J genes are TRBV11-2 and TRBJ2-1; D uncertain. V shed 2 bases and J shed 4 bases, with 6 bases lying between them. The germline CDR1 and CDR2 sequences are SGHAT and FQNNGV. The CDR3 length is 13 residues. This chain's CDR3 is CASSLSSYNEQFF. The CDR3 DNA sequence: TGTGCCAGCAGCTTATCCAGTTACAATGAGCAGTTCTTC. The full variable domain, its missing parts supplied by reference TRBV11-2 and TRBJ2-1, is EAGVAQSPRYKIIEKRQSVAFWCNPISGHATLYWYQQILGQGPKLLIQFQNNGVVDDSQLPKDRFSAERLKGVDSTLKIQPAKLEDSAVYLCASSLSSYNEQFFGPGTRLTVL.

This clone was seen just once. The chain joins TRBV24-1 to TRBJ2-3, with D tentatively TRBD2 (6 bases). The CDR3 is made up of 14 amino acids. Per germline, CDR1 KGHDR and CDR2 SFDVKD. Trimming took 2 bases from V and 4 from J, leaving 9 bases between them. CDR3 nucleotide sequence: TGTGCCACCAGTGATTCAGCTAGCGCAGATACGCAGTATTTT. Protein: CATSDSASADTQYF.

This chain links TRBV6-6 with TRBJ1-4; no reliable D call. Germline loops: CDR1 MNHNY, CDR2 SVGAGI (reference sequence). The CDR3 length is 14 residues. Trimming took 7 bases from V and 8 from J, leaving 17 bases between them. In nucleotides, the CDR3 is TGTGCCAGCATCCACTATAATACGGGGGAAAAACTGTTTTTT. This translates into CASIHYNTGEKLFF.

The V and J genes are TRBV28 and TRBJ1-6; 8 positions match TRBD1. CDR3 size: 15 residues. Germline CDR1 reads MDHEN; CDR2 reads SYDVKM. Trimming at V came to 4 bases and at J to 5 bases, leaving 4 bases not matched to a gene. The CDR3 DNA reads TGTGCCAGCAGTTCCTGGACAGGGAATAATTCACCCCTCCACTTT. It is translated as CASSSWTGNNSPLHF.

CDR3 sequence (DNA): TGTGCCATCAGTGATATAGAGAACACTGAAGCTTTCTTT. Translating gives CAISDIENTEAFF. This chain uses TRBV10-3 with TRBJ1-1; D uncertain. The CDR3 extends over 13 amino acids. Germline V CDR1 and CDR2: ENHRY, SYGVKD. Deletions cut 3 bases from V and 1 base from J, with 6 bases between.

This chain uses TRBV7-8 with TRBJ1-2, with D maybe TRBD1 (6 bases). CDR1 is SGHVS and CDR2 is FQNEAQ in the germline V gene. The CDR3 is 12 amino acids. V was pared by 0 bases and J by 7 bases, with 6 bases between. CDR3 nucleotides: TGTGCCAGCAGCTTAGCGGGGGCTGGCTACACCTTC. The encoded protein is CASSLAGAGYTF. Using reference TRBV7-8 and TRBJ1-2 for the parts outside the CDR3, the full variable domain is GAGVSQSPRYKVAKRGQDVALRCDPISGHVSLFWYQQALGQGPEFLTYFQNEAQLDKSGLPSDRFFAERPEGSVSTLKIQRTQQEDSAVYLCASSLAGAGYTFGSGTRLTVV.

The chain links TRBV5-1 to TRBJ2-1; 13 bases fit TRBD2. Germline CDR1 is SGHRS and CDR2 is YFSETQ. This CDR3 region has 16 residues. V trimming: 3 bases; J trimming: 5 bases; junction bases outside the gene matches: 5. CDR3: CASSSIGTSGDNEQFF. CDR3 sequence (DNA): TGCGCCAGCAGCTCCATCGGGACTAGCGGGGACAATGAGCAGTTCTTC.

The chain recombines TRBV6-2 or TRBV6-3 with TRBJ1-4, with 7 bases matching TRBD1. The J segment lost 2 bases and the V segment lost 6 bases, leaving 6 bases of the junction unmatched. The CDR3 runs to 15 residues. Germline V CDR1 and CDR2: MNHEY, SVGEGT. CDR3 nucleotides: TGTGCCAGCAGCGAACTGACAGGGACTAATGAAAAACTGTTTTTT. Translating it yields CASSELTGTNEKLFF.

This rearrangement joins TRBV18 to TRBJ1-1; 7 bases map to TRBD1. Germline-derived CDR1 and CDR2 are KGHSH and LQKENI. The junction had 11 bases not matched to a gene; V was cut back by 3 bases and J by 10 bases. The CDR3 runs 14 residues. This chain's CDR3 is CASSPTDRPGGAFF. CDR3 coding DNA: TGTGCCAGCTCACCCACGGACAGGCCAGGGGGAGCTTTCTTT.

This chain joins TRBV28 and TRBJ2-5; 7 nucleotides match TRBD2. The length of the CDR3 is 15 residues. With V trimmed by 3 bases and J by 5 bases, 9 bases remained unmatched. Germline V gene data show CDR1 as MDHEN and CDR2 as SYDVKM. The CDR3 DNA follows: TGTGCCAGCAGTTTTAGTGTGGGAGGGCCGGAGACCCAGTACTTC. Translated, it gives CASSFSVGGPETQYF.

CDR3 in DNA: TGTGCCACCAGCCGTGGAGGGGGCGCGGGAGGCTACACCTTC. Protein product: CATSRGGGAGGYTF. This chain links TRBV15 with TRBJ1-2; TRBD1 aligns across 7 bases. V dropped 5 bases and J dropped 8; count of bases not matched to a gene: 11. This CDR3 spans 14 amino acids. Germline values: CDR1 LNHNV, CDR2 YYDKDF (reference sequence).

The chain joins TRBV6-2 or TRBV6-3 to TRBJ2-5, with 8 bases identical to TRBD2. The CDR3 has 14 amino acids. CDR1 is MNHEY and CDR2 is SVGEGT in the germline V gene. V lost 4 bases and J lost 5; bases outside the gene matches: 6. CDR3 loop: CASSSRLARETQYF. The CDR3 DNA sequence: TGTGCCAGCAGTTCCCGACTAGCGCGGGAGACCCAGTACTTC.

The chain uses TRBV3-1 (or the pseudogene TRBV3-2) and TRBJ1-5; a possible D gene is TRBD1 (5 bases). The CDR3 spans 14 residues. Germline values: CDR1 LGHDT, CDR2 YNNKEL (reference sequence). Trimming left V 3 bases short and J 5 bases short, with 11 bases between. The DNA for the CDR3 is TGTGCCAGCAGCCATGGGACGGGGGATCAGCCCCAGCATTTT. This sequence encodes CASSHGTGDQPQHF.

This clone was observed a single time. The chain carries TRBV6-5 and TRBJ1-1; D uncertain. This CDR3 contains 15 residues. With 6 bases removed from V and 3 bases from J, the gap between germline ends came to 17 bases. Per the germline V gene, CDR1 is MNHEY and CDR2 is SVGAGI. CDR3 in amino acids: CASRRDPVEDTEAFF. The CDR3 DNA follows: TGTGCCAGCAGGCGAGATCCGGTTGAGGACACTGAAGCTTTCTTT.

This clone was counted a few times. This sequence joins TRBV19 and TRBJ2-1; no definite D call. V shed 11 bases and J shed 2 bases, with 7 bases lying between them. Per the germline V gene, CDR1 is LNHDA and CDR2 is SQIVND (reference sequence). The CDR3 covers 11 residues. The CDR3 nucleotides are TGTGCCTGCGGCACCTACAATGAGCAGTTCTTC. Amino acids: CACGTYNEQFF.

A remark on this clone: At one of its ends the junction is not consistent with the germline gene, which may arise from a read error. V gene TRBV7-9 combines with J gene TRBJ1-2; 7 bases line up with TRBD1. The CDR3 has 18 residues. Per germline, CDR1 SEHNR and CDR2 FQNEAQ (reference sequence). The CDR3 here is CASSSLQGLNRLGAGILF. The CDR3 nucleotides read TGTGCCAGCAGCTCCCTACAGGGGCTTAATCGACTTGGTGCGGGGATACTCTTC.

The J gene is TRBJ1-5, the V gene TRBV27; maybe TRBD1 (5 bases). This CDR3 spans 15 amino acids. Germline lookup yields CDR1 MNHEY and CDR2 SMNVEV (reference sequence). V was shortened by 8 bases and J by 3 bases, with 17 bases between the two germline ends. The CDR3 region is CASAYGQGNNQPQHF. The CDR3 DNA reads as TGTGCCAGCGCTTACGGTCAGGGTAACAATCAGCCCCAGCATTTT.

This clone has more than one count but fewer than ten. V and J are TRBV19 and TRBJ1-1, with TRBD1 identical over 7 bases. The ends lost 7 bases at V and 3 bases at J; junction bases unmatched: 8. CDR3 length equals 14 residues. Germline-derived CDR1 and CDR2 are LNHDA and SQIVND (reference sequence). CDR3 sequence (DNA): TGTGCCAGTACTTGGGACAGTGACGACACTGAAGCTTTCTTT. It encodes CASTWDSDDTEAFF.

CDR3 region: CASSLTGLTAGELFF. Here the CDR3 DNA reads TGTGCCAGCAGCCTGACAGGGCTAACCGCCGGGGAGCTGTTTTTT. The chain carries TRBV11-2 and TRBJ2-2, with 7 bases matching TRBD1. After removal of 5 bases from V and 6 bases from J, the junction contained 9 bases not matched to a gene. Germline V gives CDR1 SGHAT, CDR2 FQNNGV. The CDR3 is 15 residues long. The full variable domain, rest sourced from reference TRBV11-2 and TRBJ2-2, is EAGVAQSPRYKIIEKRQSVAFWCNPISGHATLYWYQQILGQGPKLLIQFQNNGVVDDSQLPKDRFSAERLKGVDSTLKIQPAKLEDSAVYLCASSLTGLTAGELFFGEGSRLTVL.

J is TRBJ1-1 and V is TRBV6-2 or TRBV6-3, with D uncertain. CDR3 length: 15 residues. V was pared by 5 bases and J by 5 bases, with 18 bases between. CDR1 is MNHEY, CDR2 SVGEGT, per germline. CDR3 DNA: TGTGCCAGCAGTAAGCTAGACCCGCCGGGGACTGAAGCTTTCTTT. The encoded protein is CASSKLDPPGTEAFF.

V is TRBV28 and J is TRBJ2-1; no firm D call. CDR3 length equals 12 residues. Germline CDR1 reads MDHEN; CDR2 reads SYDVKM. V was cut by 6 bases and J by 15 bases, with 18 bases left in between. The CDR3 DNA reads as TGTGCCAGCAGCTTCCTAAACGGTTCGAGGTTCTTC. Amino acids: CASSFLNGSRFF. Full variable domain (rest looked up from reference TRBV28 and TRBJ2-1): DVKVTQSSRYLVKRTGEKVFLECVQDMDHENMFWYRQDPGLGLRLIYFSYDVKMKEKGDIPEGYSVSREKKERFSLILESASTNQTSMYLCASSFLNGSRFFGPGTRLTVL.

This clone was detected only a few times. The chain recombines TRBV19 with TRBJ2-5, with 11 bases matching TRBD2. Germline-derived CDR1 and CDR2 are LNHDA and SQIVND (reference sequence). J gave up 1 base and V 5 bases, and 3 bases lay outside the gene matches. This CDR3 comprises 15 residues. Here the CDR3 DNA reads TGTGCCAGTAGTTTTCTAGCGGGGGGCCAAGAGACCCAGTACTTC. Translating it yields CASSFLAGGQETQYF. The full variable domain, completed using reference TRBV19 and TRBJ2-5, is DGGITQSPKYLFRKEGQNVTLSCEQNLNHDAMYWYRQDPGQGLRLIYYSQIVNDFQKGDIAEGYSVSREKKESFPLTVTSAQKNPTAFYLCASSFLAGGQETQYFGPGTRLLVL.